This T cell receptor (beta chain) was captured in a study of CD8 T cells in Susac syndrome (dated by TCRdb to between 2018 and 2021). Context from the whole study: Whether CD8+ T cell activation and differentiation in Susac syndrome was antigen driven was tested using repertoire sequencing.

Peripheral blood CD8+ and CD4+ T cells from healthy donors, Susac syndrome patients and multiple sclerosis patients were profiled using high-throughput TCR beta sequencing. Treatment-naive patients with stable or active relapsing-remitting disease fulfilling revised McDonald criteria were used as multiple sclerosis controls. Bulk CD8+ and CD4+ T cells were purified by magnetic negative isolation, while CD8+ TEMRA cells were enriched using FACS. Blood was drawn into EDTA tubes, processed within 24 hours, and PBMCs were isolated by density gradient centrifugation. PBMCs intended for TCR sequencing were cryopreserved in liquid nitrogen and thawed later in a water bath at 37 degrees C. Purity of sorted or isolated CD4+, CD8+ and CD8+ TEMRA cells was at least 90%. The paper as a whole reports these results and caveats: The study acknowledged that relatively few individuals were included in the TCR sequencing and HLA analysis.

The germline V gene sets CDR1 to SGHRS and CDR2 to YFSETQ. V was cut back by 0 bases and J by 0 bases, leaving a gap of 8 bases between them. The CDR3 runs 15 residues from the cysteine to the phenylalanine. CDR3 DNA is the only sequence kept; it has 45 bases, read in frame from the first base. RNA was extracted with the RNeasy kit and roughly 0.45 to 1 ug was reverse transcribed using random hexamers. TCR beta CDR3 regions were amplified with the immunoSEQ multiplex PCR assay covering 54 Vbeta and 13 Jbeta segments. Bias from PCR amplification was corrected by using a synthetic template baseline for primer optimization and for computational correction. In the original analysis: Reads were annotated to V, D and J genes according to IMGT and were analyzed with immunoSEQ Analyzer, with only productive sequences retained. Clonality was computed as one minus Shannon entropy normalized by log2 of the number of productive unique sequences. For each patient and control, public and private clones were evaluated among the 100 most prevalent clones. Clones were defined as Susac-specific when absent from the healthy and MS cohorts, from over 950 published viral clones and from other ImmuneACCESS disease sequences. In-frame beta chains were kept once TCRdb had trimmed the public reads at Q25 with fastp and called clones with MiXCR. Duplicate CDR3 protein sequences are folded into a single record with the most common DNA and genes. TCRdb, not the original authors, processed these V and J calls. Within this sample are a few hundred thousand distinct CDR3 sequences, with just under 95% of them counted one time only. The ten biggest clones cover 0.082% of the sample.

To note about this clonotype: Its cognate antigen has yet to be identified. Base qualities are not recorded, but no much larger clone differs from it by a single base.

The sequenced sample consisted of CD4+ T cells from PBMCs. This clonotype was obtained from a human donor with multiple sclerosis. The receptor chain draws on TRBV5-1 and TRBJ2-3; the D gene identity is not certain. Here is the DNA: TGCGCCAGCAGCTTGGCCGTTGGTAGCACAGATACGCAGTATTTT. The encoded protein is CASSLAVGSTDTQYF.